This TCR beta chain was retrieved from a study of cytomegalovirus exposure and HLA in healthy donors. Looking at the study overall: An early data release held tens of millions of unique TCRs from HLA-typed donors.

Amplification used 60 Vbeta primers and 13 Jbeta primers. The method was immunoSEQ multiplex PCR; TCRdb's version includes in-frame clones alone and lacks a portion of them. The sample lists 150,000 to 200,000 clones, 70% to 90% occurring once. These donors, healthy bone marrow donors, were studied. When sampled, the donors appeared nominally healthy, though they likely had unrecorded immune exposures. The TCR comes from a woman between 25 and 40 years old in good health and CMV-seronegative. The material sequenced was PBMCs.

CDR3 loop: CASSESGGTETQYF. Here the CDR3 DNA reads TGCGCCAGCAGTGAATCCGGGGGAACAGAGACCCAGTACTTC. The chain combines TRBV10-1 with TRBJ2-5; tentatively, D is TRBD2 (6 bases). The germline gives CDR1 WNHNN, CDR2 SYGVQD (reference sequence). Trimming took 3 bases from V and 4 from J, leaving 12 bases between them. The CDR3 contains 14 residues.